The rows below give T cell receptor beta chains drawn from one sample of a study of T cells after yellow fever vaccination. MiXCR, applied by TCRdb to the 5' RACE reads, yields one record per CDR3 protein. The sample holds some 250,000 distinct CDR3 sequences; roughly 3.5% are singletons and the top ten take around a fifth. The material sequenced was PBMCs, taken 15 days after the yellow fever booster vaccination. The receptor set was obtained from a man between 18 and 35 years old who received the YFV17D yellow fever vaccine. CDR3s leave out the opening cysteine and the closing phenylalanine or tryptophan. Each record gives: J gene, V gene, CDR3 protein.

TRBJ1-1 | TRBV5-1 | ASSLGEWTGVTEAF
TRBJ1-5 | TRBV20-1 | SASVGSRGNQPQH
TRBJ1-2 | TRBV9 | ASSPQEGLFYGYT
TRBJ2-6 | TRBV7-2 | ASSLGLRGANVLT
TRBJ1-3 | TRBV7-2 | ASARRAGNTIY
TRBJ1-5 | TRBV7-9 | ASSLSQANQPQH
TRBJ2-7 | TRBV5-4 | ASSSDRGREQY
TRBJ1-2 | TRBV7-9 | ASSPSGGYGYT
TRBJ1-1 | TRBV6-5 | ASSYNGMNTEAF
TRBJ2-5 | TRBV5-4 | ASSLGRTRSREETQY
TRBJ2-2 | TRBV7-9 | ASSRDSVVRELF
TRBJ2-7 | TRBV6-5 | ASTRLPGQGYEQY
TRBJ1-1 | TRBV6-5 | ASSYSTFTGVENTEAF
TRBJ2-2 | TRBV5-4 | ASTGPGTGSNTGELF
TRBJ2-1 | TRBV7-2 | ASRKGASGYYNEQF
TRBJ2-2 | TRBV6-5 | ASSYSDPGELF
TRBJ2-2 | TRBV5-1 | ASSLEVRQGGTGELF
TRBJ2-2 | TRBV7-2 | ASRNGVREELF
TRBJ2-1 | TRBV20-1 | SASGGQASDLYNEQF
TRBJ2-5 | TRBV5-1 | ASSQTGGTVQETQY
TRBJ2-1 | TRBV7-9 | ASSFSPVSNEQF
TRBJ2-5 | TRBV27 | ASRRTSGRETQY
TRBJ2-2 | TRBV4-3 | ASSQDFFGAGAYSASTGELF
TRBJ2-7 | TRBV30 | AWSVGAGINYEQY
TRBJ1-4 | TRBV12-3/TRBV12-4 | ASSFARGNEKLF
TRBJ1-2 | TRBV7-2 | ASSALRTEYT
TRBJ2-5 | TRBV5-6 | ASSSGLGRETQY
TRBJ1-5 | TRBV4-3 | ASSQDERQPQH
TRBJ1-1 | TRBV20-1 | SASPQGVTLVTEAF
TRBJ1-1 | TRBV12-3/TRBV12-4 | ASSWTVGGTEAF
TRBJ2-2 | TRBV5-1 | ASSGNSGNTGELF
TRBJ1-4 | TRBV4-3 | ASSQTGPNEKLF
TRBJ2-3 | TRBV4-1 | ASSQDEASGRFRTDTQY
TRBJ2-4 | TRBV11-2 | ASSLVPGGAKNIQY
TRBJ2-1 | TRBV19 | ASSMGQGWGEQF
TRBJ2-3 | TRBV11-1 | ASSRRTSGDTQY
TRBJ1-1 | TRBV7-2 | ASSVLEGTGEAF
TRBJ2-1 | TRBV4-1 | ASSQDGTSGGEEQF
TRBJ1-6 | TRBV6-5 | ASRDRGGSPLH
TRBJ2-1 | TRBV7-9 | ASSLGQGEWVNEQF
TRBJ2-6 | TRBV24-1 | ATSGISGANVLT
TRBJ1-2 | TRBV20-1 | SARPGTYGYT
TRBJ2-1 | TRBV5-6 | ASSSQLAGALRVNEQF
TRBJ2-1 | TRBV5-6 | ASSSWISKGDNEQF
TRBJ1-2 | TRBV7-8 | ASSFDNYGYT